These 25 T cell receptor beta chains originate from one sample sequenced in a study of lymphopenia after photon versus proton radiotherapy. Produced via immunoSEQ multiplex PCR; TCRdb's table is partial and in-frame only. The sample has tens of thousands of clones, around 90% seen once. Sequenced material: peripheral blood, taken from a patient treated with proton-based radiotherapy. These receptors came from an elderly man with esophageal cancer.

This clone was seen a single time. The chain couples TRBV5-3 to TRBJ2-2; no firm D call. TRBV5-3 belongs to the ORF category, with a function that is uncertain. Trimming took off 1 base at V and 1 base at J, with 14 bases between the two ends. This CDR3 spans 17 amino acids. CDR3 amino acids: CARSLCPAEENTGELFF. The CDR3 DNA is TGTGCCAGAAGCTTGTGTCCGGCAGAAGAGAACACCGGGGAGCTGTTTTTT.

This chain joins TRBV10-3 and TRBJ2-7; 8 bases fit TRBD2. The CDR3 sequence is 16 residues long. V was pared by 4 bases and J by 0 bases, with 8 bases of the junction left unmatched. Germline CDR1 ENHRY, CDR2 SYGVKD. Here the CDR3 DNA reads TGTGCCATCAGTGCGCCCCCCGGGAGGGCCTCCTACGAGCAGTACTTC. Translated, it gives CAISAPPGRASYEQYF.

The chain is built from TRBV10-1 and TRBJ2-7; 8 nucleotides agree with TRBD2. The V segment lost 0 bases and the J segment 4 bases; nucleotides outside the gene matches: 5. This CDR3 spans 15 amino acids. CDR1 and CDR2 from the germline V gene are WNHNN and SYGVQD (reference sequence). CDR3 in DNA: TGCGCCAGCAGTGAGTCGTTAGCGGGGTCATACGAGCAGTACTTC. Its translation is CASSESLAGSYEQYF.

The V call is TRBV7-6, the J call TRBJ1-2; D might be TRBD1 (5 bases). V shed 5 bases and J shed 4 bases, with 8 bases lying between them. In germline, CDR1 is SGHVS, CDR2 FNYEAQ. CDR3 length equals 12 residues. The CDR3: CASSQDTYGYTF. DNA for the CDR3: TGTGCCAGCAGCCAGGACACCTATGGCTACACCTTC.

This chain uses TRBV21-1 with TRBJ1-2. TRBV21-1 is tagged as a pseudogene. This CDR3 has 15 residues. CDR3 residues: CASSRVRGGTYGYTF. CDR3 DNA sequence: TGTGCCAGCAGCCGGGTTCGGGGGGGTACCTACGGCTACACCTTC.

V gene TRBV7-2 combines with J gene TRBJ2-7; no firm D call. The germline V gene encodes CDR1 SGHTA and CDR2 FQGNSA. CDR3 size: 13 residues. The ends were cut back, 5 bases at V and 3 bases at J, with 11 bases in the middle. CDR3 loop: CASSLWLDYEQYF. In nucleotides, the CDR3 is TGTGCCAGCAGCCTCTGGCTGGACTACGAGCAGTACTTC.

This chain uses TRBV27 with TRBJ2-7; 7 bases line up with TRBD1. Germline CDR1 MNHEY, CDR2 SMNVEV (reference sequence). The CDR3 is made up of 15 amino acids. The V and J ends lost 5 bases and 7 bases, in that order; junction bases with no gene match: 14. The CDR3 sequence: CASSPRQGPSWEQYF. The CDR3, as DNA: TGTGCCAGCAGTCCTAGACAGGGACCGTCGTGGGAGCAGTACTTC.

The DNA of the CDR3 is TGTGCCAGCAGCGTAGGTACAGATACGCAGTATTTT. Its translation: CASSVGTDTQYF. The rearrangement uses TRBV9 and TRBJ2-3; D ambiguous. CDR1 and CDR2 from the germline V gene are SGDLS and YYNGEE. This CDR3 region has 12 residues. Trimming cost V 0 bases and J 3 bases, with 2 bases left between them.

The gene calls are TRBV11-2 and TRBJ2-5, with 10 bases lining up with TRBD2. J was trimmed by 3 bases and V by 5 bases; bases with no gene match: 6. The CDR3 totals 15 residues. Looked up from germline, CDR1 is SGHAT and CDR2 is FQNNGV. The CDR3 DNA reads TGTGCCAGCAGCGCACACGGACTAGCGGAAGAGACCCAGTACTTC. It yields the protein CASSAHGLAEETQYF.

This clone was observed a few times. V and J are TRBV14 and TRBJ1-2; D call uncertain. The CDR3 has 15 amino acids. CDR1 is SGHDN and CDR2 is FVKESK in the germline V gene. The V end lost 1 base, the J end lost 7 bases, and 16 bases lay between the germline ends. The CDR3: CASSQGRLLPGGYTF. CDR3 in DNA: TGTGCCAGCAGCCAAGGGAGGTTACTCCCTGGTGGCTACACCTTC.

V is TRBV19 and J is TRBJ1-2; D is ambiguous. This CDR3 contains 17 residues. Trimming cost V 4 bases and J 0 bases, with 18 bases left between them. Germline CDR1 LNHDA, CDR2 SQIVND (reference sequence). CDR3 nucleotides: TGTGCCAGTAGTACCTCCTTAGCGCTCCATCCTAACTATGGCTACACCTTC. It translates to CASSTSLALHPNYGYTF.

The CDR3 DNA is TGTGCCAGCAGAGAAAGCGGGGGGGGAACAGATACGCAGTATTTT. Translated, it gives CASRESGGGTDTQYF. The chain has TRBV6-5 and TRBJ2-3, with 10 bases aligning to TRBD2. CDR3 length equals 15 residues. J lost 3 bases, V lost 6 bases, and 6 bases had no gene match. Germline V CDR1 and CDR2: MNHEY, SVGAGI.

This sequence joins TRBV28 and TRBJ1-2; D is ambiguous. Germline assignment: CDR1 MDHEN and CDR2 SYDVKM. Trimming removed 3 bases from V and 8 bases from J, with 13 bases in between. The CDR3 sequence is 13 residues long. The CDR3 coding sequence is TGTGCCAGCAGTTTCATAGCCCGTGACGGCTACACCTTC. Protein: CASSFIARDGYTF.

This clone has just one count. The chain carries TRBV5-4 and TRBJ2-3, with 7 bases lining up with TRBD2. J was trimmed by 0 bases and V by 0 bases; bases with no gene match: 10. The germline CDR1 and CDR2 sequences are SGHNT and YYREEE (reference sequence). This CDR3 has 18 residues. The CDR3 bases are TGTGCCAGCAGCTTGGATTTTGGGCGGGAGTACAGCACAGATACGCAGTATTTT. Translation gives CASSLDFGREYSTDTQYF.

The V and J genes are TRBV25-1 and TRBJ2-1; the match to TRBD2 covers 7 bases. CDR1 MGHDK and CDR2 SYGVNS come from the germline V gene. V shed 6 bases and J 2 bases; nucleotides not matched to a gene: 4. The CDR3 sequence is 14 residues long. The CDR3 loop is CASRASGAYNEQFF. The CDR3, as DNA: TGTGCCAGCAGGGCAAGCGGGGCCTACAATGAGCAGTTCTTC. Together with reference TRBV25-1 and TRBJ2-1, the CDR3 gives the full variable domain: EADIYQTPRYLVIGTGKKITLECSQTMGHDKMYWYQQDPGMELHLIHYSYGVNSTEKGDLSSESTVSRIRTEHFPLTLESARPSHTSQYLCASRASGAYNEQFFGPGTRLTVL.

This chain uses TRBV7-9 with TRBJ1-1, with unresolved D. This CDR3 has 16 residues. The germline V and J ends were trimmed by 1 base and 0 bases, with 12 bases remaining between them. The V gene's germline CDR1 is SEHNR and CDR2 FQNEAQ (reference sequence). The chain's CDR3 is CASSLDHLGMNTEAFF. Here the CDR3 DNA reads TGTGCCAGCAGCTTAGATCACCTGGGAATGAACACTGAAGCTTTCTTT.

The chain couples TRBV5-4 to TRBJ2-7; D unclear. This CDR3 is built from 13 residues. Between the trimmed V and J ends, which lost 4 bases and 0 bases, there was a span of 8 bases. CDR1 SGHNT and CDR2 YYREEE come from the germline V gene (reference sequence). The CDR3 nucleotides are TGTGCCAGCAGCCCCGGGTTCTCCTACGAGCAGTACTTC. Amino acids: CASSPGFSYEQYF.

V and J are TRBV7-9 and TRBJ1-2; D is perhaps TRBD1 (5 bases). CDR3 size: 15 residues. The V gene's germline CDR1 is SEHNR and CDR2 FQNEAQ (reference sequence). V was trimmed by 0 bases and J by 2 bases, leaving 10 bases between them. CDR3 protein: CASSLAMGRNYGYTF. The DNA of the CDR3 is TGTGCCAGCAGCTTAGCCATGGGACGGAACTATGGCTACACCTTC.

V usage is TRBV5-8 and J usage is TRBJ1-2; D uncertain. Trimming took off 0 bases at V and 2 bases at J, with 5 bases between the two ends. CDR3 length: 13 amino acids. Germline V gene lookup returns CDR1 SGHTS and CDR2 YDEGEE. In DNA form, the CDR3 reads TGTGCCAGCAGCTTGGTAGGGAACTATGGCTACACCTTC. This translates into CASSLVGNYGYTF. Together with reference TRBV5-8 and TRBJ1-2, the CDR3 gives the full variable domain: EAGVTQSPTHLIKTRGQQATLRCSPISGHTSVYWYQQALGLGLQFLLWYDEGEERNRGNFPPRFSGRQFPNYSSELNVNALELEDSALYLCASSLVGNYGYTFGSGTRLTVV.

V usage is TRBV27 and J usage is TRBJ2-7; 8 bases match TRBD2. V trimming: 0 bases; J trimming: 4 bases; junction bases outside the gene matches: 8. This CDR3 is 16 amino acids long. Germline CDR1 is MNHEY and CDR2 is SMNVEV (reference sequence). The CDR3 DNA reads as TGTGCCAGCAGTTTATCCACCGGGACTAGAAGATACGAGCAGTACTTC. Translation: CASSLSTGTRRYEQYF.

V gene TRBV5-5 combines with J gene TRBJ1-5; D perhaps matches TRBD1 (5 bases). The CDR3 length is 15 residues. CDR1 is SGHKS and CDR2 is YYEKEE in the germline V gene (reference sequence). Trimming removed 0 bases at V and 3 bases at J, with 10 bases between. Here the CDR3 DNA reads TGTGCCAGCAGCTTGGACTGGGACTTCAATCAGCCCCAGCATTTT. Protein: CASSLDWDFNQPQHF.

V is TRBV19 and J is TRBJ1-1; D is unresolved. The germline V gene has CDR1 LNHDA and CDR2 SQIVND (reference sequence). Trimming cost V 3 bases and J 3 bases, with 14 bases left between them. The CDR3 spans 15 residues. CDR3 amino acids: CASSIRGRADTEAFF. In DNA form, the CDR3 reads TGTGCCAGTAGTATTCGAGGGCGGGCAGACACTGAAGCTTTCTTT.

This clone was detected once. This chain connects TRBV7-2 to TRBJ2-1; perhaps TRBD2 as D (6 bases). V was clipped by 5 bases and J by 2 bases, with 10 bases between them. The CDR3 runs 14 residues. The germline gives CDR1 SGHTA, CDR2 FQGNSA. Here the CDR3 reads CASSPGVAYNEQFF. DNA of the CDR3: TGTGCCAGCAGCCCGGGGGTAGCCTACAATGAGCAGTTCTTC.

The chain combines TRBV6-1 with TRBJ1-2, with TRBD1 as a possible D gene (5 bases). This CDR3 has 15 residues. V was clipped by 2 bases and J by 3 bases, with 13 bases between them. Germline CDR1 MNHNS, CDR2 SASEGT. The CDR3 bases are TGTGCCAGCAGTGAACTGAAGACAGTTTACTATGGCTACACCTTC. Translation: CASSELKTVYYGYTF.

The chain links TRBV9 to TRBJ2-5, with 7 positions matching TRBD1. V was pared by 3 bases and J by 4 bases, with 6 bases of the junction left unmatched. The V gene's germline CDR1 is SGDLS and CDR2 YYNGEE. The CDR3 is 14 residues long. The CDR3 DNA reads TGTGCCAGCAGCGATGGGACAGTGACAGAGACCCAGTACTTC. Protein sequence: CASSDGTVTETQYF.